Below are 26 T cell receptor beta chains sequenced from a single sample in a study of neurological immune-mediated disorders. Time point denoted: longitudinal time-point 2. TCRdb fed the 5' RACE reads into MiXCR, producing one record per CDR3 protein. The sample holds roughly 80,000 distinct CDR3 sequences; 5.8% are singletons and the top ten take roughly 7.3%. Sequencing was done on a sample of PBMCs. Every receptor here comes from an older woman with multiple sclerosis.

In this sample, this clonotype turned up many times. The CDR3 bases are TGCAGCGTCCAAGGTCCCGGGGGGCGAACTAATGAAAAACTGTTTTTT. Protein product: CSVQGPGGRTNEKLFF. The chain has TRBV29-1 and TRBJ1-4; D is possibly TRBD1 (6 bases). The CDR3 contains 16 residues. V was shortened by 6 bases and J by 1 base, with 18 bases between the two germline ends. Germline CDR1 and CDR2: SQVTM and ANQGSEA.

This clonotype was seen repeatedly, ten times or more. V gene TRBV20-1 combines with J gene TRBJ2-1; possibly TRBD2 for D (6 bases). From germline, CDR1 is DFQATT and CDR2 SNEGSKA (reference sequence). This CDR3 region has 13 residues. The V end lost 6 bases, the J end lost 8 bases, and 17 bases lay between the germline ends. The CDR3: CSATGEFLDEQFF. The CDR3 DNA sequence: TGCAGTGCAACGGGGGAATTCTTGGATGAGCAGTTCTTC.

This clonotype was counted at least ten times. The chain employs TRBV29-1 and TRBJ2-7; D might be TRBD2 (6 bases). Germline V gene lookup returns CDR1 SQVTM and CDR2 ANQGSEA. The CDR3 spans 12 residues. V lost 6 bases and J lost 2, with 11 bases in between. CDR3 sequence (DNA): TGCAGCGTCTGGTCGGGGGCCTACGAGCAGTACTTC. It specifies CSVWSGAYEQYF.

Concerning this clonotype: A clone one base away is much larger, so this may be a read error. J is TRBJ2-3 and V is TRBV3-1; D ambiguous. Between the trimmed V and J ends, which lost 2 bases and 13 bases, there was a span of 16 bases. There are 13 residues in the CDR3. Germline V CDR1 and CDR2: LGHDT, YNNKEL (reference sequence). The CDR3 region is CASSQPGIRFKYF. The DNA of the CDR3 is TGTGCCAGCAGCCAACCTGGCATCAGATTCAAGTATTTT.

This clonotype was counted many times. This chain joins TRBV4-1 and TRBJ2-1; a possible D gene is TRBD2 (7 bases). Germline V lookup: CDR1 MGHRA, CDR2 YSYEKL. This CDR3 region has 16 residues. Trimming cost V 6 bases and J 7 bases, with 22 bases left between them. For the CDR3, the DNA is TGCGCCAGCAGGGGACTAATTCAGAGGGGGTTGAATGAGCAGTTCTTC. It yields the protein CASRGLIQRGLNEQFF.

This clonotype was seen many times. This chain's CDR3 is CASSTGEWWETQYF. CDR3 nucleotide sequence: TGTGCCAGCAGTACAGGGGAGTGGTGGGAGACCCAGTACTTC. V usage is TRBV5-8 and J usage is TRBJ2-5; the match to TRBD1 covers 7 bases. V lost 5 bases, J lost 5 bases, and 9 bases stayed unmatched. Per germline, CDR1 SGHTS and CDR2 YDEGEE. The CDR3 covers 14 residues.

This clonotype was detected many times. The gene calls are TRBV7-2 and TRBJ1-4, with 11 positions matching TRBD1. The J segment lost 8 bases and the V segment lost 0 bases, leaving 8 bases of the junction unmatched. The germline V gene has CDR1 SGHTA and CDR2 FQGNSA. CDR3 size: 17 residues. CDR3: CASSLALGGTGGEKLFF. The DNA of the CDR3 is TGTGCCAGCAGCTTAGCTCTTGGTGGGACAGGGGGAGAAAAACTGTTTTTT.

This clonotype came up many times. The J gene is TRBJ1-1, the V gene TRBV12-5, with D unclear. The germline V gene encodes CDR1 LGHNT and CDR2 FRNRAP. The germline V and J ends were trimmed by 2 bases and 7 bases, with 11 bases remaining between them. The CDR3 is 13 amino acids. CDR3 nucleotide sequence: TGTGCTAGTGGTTTGATCGGGAACGATGAAGCTTTCTTT. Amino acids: CASGLIGNDEAFF.

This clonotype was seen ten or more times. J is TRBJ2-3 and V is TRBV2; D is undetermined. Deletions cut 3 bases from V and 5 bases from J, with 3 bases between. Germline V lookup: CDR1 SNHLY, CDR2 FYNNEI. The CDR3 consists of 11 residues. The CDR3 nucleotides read TGTGCCAGCAGTGAGATAGATACGCAGTATTTT. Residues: CASSEIDTQYF. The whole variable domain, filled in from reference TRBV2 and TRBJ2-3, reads EPEVTQTPSHQVTQMGQEVILRCVPISNHLYFYWYRQILGQKVEFLVSFYNNEISEKSEIFDDQFSVERPDGSNFTLKIRSTKLEDSAMYFCASSEIDTQYFGPGTRLTVL.

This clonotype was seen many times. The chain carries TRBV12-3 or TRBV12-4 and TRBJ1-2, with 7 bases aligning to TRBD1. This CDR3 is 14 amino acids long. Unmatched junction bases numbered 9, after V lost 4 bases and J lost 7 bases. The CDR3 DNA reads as TGTGCCAGCAGTTCTCGACAGGGACGGGGTGGCTACACCTTC. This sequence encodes CASSSRQGRGGYTF.

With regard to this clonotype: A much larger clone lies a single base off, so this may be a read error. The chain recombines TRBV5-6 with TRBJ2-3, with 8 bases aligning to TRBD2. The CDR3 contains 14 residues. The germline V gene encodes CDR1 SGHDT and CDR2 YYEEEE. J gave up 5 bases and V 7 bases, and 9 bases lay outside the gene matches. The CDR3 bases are TGTGCCAGCCGGAATAGCGGGGCCAAAGATACGCAGTATTTT. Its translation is CASRNSGAKDTQYF.

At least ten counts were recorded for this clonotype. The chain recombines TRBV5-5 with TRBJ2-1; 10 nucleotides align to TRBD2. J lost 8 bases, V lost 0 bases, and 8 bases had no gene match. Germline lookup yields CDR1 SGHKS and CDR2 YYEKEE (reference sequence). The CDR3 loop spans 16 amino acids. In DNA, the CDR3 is TGTGCCAGCAGCTTGGGGGTAGCGGGGGGTTTTGATGAGCAGTTCTTC. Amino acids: CASSLGVAGGFDEQFF.

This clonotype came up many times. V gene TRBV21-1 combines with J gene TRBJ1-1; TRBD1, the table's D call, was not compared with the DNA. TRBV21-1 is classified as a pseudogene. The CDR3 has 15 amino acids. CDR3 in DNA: TGTGCCAGCAGCATAGGCGGACAGTTGAACACTGAAGCTTTCTTT. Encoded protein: CASSIGGQLNTEAFF.

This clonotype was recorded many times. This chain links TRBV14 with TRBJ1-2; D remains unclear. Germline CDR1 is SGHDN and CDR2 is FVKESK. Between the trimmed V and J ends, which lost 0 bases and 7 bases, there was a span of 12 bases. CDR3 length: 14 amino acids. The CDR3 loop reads CASSQETRGTGYTF. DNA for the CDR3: TGTGCCAGCAGCCAAGAAACCAGAGGCACTGGCTACACCTTC.

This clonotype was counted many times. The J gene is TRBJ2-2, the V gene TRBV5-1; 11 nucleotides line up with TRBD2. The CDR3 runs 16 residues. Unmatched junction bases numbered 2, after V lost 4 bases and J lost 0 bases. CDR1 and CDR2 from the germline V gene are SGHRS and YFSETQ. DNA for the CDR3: TGCGCCAGCAGCCAGACTAGCGGGGCGAACACCGGGGAGCTGTTTTTT. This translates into CASSQTSGANTGELFF.

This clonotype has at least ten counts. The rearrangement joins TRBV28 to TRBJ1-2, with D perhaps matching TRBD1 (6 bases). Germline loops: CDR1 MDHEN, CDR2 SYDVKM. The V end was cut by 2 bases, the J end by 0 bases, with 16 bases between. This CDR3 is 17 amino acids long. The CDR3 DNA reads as TGTGCCAGCAGTTTAGGGGGCTCGGGGGTAGCTAACTATGGCTACACCTTC. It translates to CASSLGGSGVANYGYTF.

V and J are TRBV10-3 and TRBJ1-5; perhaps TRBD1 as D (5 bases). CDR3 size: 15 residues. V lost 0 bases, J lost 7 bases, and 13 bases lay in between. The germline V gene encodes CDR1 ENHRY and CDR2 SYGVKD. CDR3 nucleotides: TGTGCCATCAGTGAGTCGGGGGTTGGGGGGCAGCCCCAGCATTTT. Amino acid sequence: CAISESGVGGQPQHF.

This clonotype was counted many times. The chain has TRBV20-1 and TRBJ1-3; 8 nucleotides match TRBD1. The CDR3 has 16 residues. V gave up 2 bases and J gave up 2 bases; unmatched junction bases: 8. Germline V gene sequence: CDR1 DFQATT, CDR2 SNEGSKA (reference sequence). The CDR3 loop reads CSARHTGQVTGNTIYF. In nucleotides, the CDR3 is TGCAGTGCTAGACACACGGGACAGGTCACTGGAAACACCATATATTTT.

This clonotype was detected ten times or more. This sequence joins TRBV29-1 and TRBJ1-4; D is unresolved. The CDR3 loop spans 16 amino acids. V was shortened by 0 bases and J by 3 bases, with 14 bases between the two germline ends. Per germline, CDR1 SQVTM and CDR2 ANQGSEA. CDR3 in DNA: TGCAGCGTTGAAGATCCCCCCGGAGTGTCTAATGAAAAACTGTTTTTT. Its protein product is CSVEDPPGVSNEKLFF.

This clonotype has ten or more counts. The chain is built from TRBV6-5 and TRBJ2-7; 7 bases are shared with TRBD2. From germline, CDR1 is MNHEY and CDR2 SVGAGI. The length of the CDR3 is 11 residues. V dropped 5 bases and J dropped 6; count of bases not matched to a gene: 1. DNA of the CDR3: TGTGCCAGCAGTCCGGGGGGCGAGCAGTACTTC. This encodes CASSPGGEQYF.

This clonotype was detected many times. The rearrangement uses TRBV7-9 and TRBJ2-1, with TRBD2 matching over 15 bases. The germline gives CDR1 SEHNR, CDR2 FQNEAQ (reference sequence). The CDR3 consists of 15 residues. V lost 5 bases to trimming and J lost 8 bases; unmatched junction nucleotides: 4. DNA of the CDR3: TGTGCCAGCAGCCCGGGACTAGCGGGGGGTGATGAGCAGTTCTTC. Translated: CASSPGLAGGDEQFF. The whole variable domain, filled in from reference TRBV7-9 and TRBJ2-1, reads DTGVSQNPRHKITKRGQNVTFRCDPISEHNRLYWYRQTLGQGPEFLTYFQNEAQLEKSRLLSDRFSAERPKGSFSTLEIQRTEQGDSAMYLCASSPGLAGGDEQFFGPGTRLTVL.

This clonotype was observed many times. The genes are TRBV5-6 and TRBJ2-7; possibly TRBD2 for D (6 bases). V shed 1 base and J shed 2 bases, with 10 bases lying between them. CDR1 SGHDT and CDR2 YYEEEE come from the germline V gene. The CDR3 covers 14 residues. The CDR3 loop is CASSLRGAAYEQYF. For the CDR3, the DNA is TGTGCCAGCAGCTTGCGCGGGGCAGCCTACGAGCAGTACTTC.

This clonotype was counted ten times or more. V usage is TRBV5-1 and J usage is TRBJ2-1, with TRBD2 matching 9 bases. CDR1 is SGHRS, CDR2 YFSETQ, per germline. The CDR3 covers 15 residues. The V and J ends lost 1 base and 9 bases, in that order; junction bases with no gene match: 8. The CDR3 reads CASSLSSGGTGEQFF. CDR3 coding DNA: TGCGCCAGCAGCTTGTCGAGCGGGGGGACTGGTGAGCAGTTCTTC.

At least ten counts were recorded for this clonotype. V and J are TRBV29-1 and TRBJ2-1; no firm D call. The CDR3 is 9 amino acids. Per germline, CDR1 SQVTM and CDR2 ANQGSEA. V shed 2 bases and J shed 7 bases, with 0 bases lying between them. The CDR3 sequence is CSVENEQFF. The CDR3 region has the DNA TGCAGCGTTGAAAATGAGCAGTTCTTC.

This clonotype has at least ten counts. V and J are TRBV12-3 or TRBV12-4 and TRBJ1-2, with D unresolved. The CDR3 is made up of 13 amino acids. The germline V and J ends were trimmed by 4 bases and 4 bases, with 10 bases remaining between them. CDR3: CASSSRTVYGYTF. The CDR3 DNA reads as TGTGCCAGCAGTTCGAGGACGGTCTATGGCTACACCTTC.

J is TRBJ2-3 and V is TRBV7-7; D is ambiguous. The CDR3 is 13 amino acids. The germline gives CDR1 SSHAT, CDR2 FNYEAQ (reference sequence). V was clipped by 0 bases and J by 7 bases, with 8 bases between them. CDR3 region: CASSLALGNTQYF. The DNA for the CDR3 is TGTGCCAGCAGCTTAGCCCTGGGGAATACGCAGTATTTT.